One sample yielded the 2 T cell receptor beta chains listed below, sequenced in a study of T-cell reconstitution after alpha-beta-depleted transplantation in children. The TCRbeta library incorporated unique molecular identifiers. TCRdb re-analysed the PCR reads in MiXCR, keeping a single row per CDR3 protein. The repertoire holds 300,000 to 400,000 distinct CDR3 sequences, with around 15% as singletons. Here the sequenced sample was PBMCs, mostly from graft donor cells, taken 360 days after TCRalphabeta/CD19-depleted stem cell transplant. These receptors were obtained from a male patient aged 2 to 10 who had a stem cell transplant for acute lymphoblastic leukemia, so the T cells may come from the graft donor.

There are a few counts of this clonotype. This rearrangement joins TRBV30 to TRBJ2-3; D uncertain. Trimming left V 2 bases short and J 9 bases short, with 12 bases between. This CDR3 spans 12 amino acids. CDR1 and CDR2 (germline): GTSNPN, SVGIG (reference sequence). CDR3 in amino acids: CAWSIPGETQYF. The CDR3 region has the DNA TGTGCCTGGAGTATCCCCGGAGAGACGCAGTATTTT.

There are a few counts of this clonotype. DNA of the CDR3: TGTGCCAGCAGCGCCCGGGGCTACCTTAATTCACCCCTCCACTTT. This sequence encodes CASSARGYLNSPLHF. This chain connects TRBV7-2 to TRBJ1-6, with D tentatively TRBD1 (5 bases). This CDR3 contains 15 residues. The V end was cut by 5 bases, the J end by 6 bases, with 14 bases between. CDR1 and CDR2 (germline): SGHTA, FQGNSA.